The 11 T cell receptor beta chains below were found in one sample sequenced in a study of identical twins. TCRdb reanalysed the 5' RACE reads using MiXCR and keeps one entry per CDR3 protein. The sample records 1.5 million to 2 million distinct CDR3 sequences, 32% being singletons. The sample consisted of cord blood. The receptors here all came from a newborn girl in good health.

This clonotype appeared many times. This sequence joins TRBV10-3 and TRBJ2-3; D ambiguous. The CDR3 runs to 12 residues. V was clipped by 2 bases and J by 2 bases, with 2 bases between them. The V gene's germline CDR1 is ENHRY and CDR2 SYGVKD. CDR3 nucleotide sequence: TGTGCCATCAGTGAGACCACAGATACGCAGTATTTT. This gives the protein CAISETTDTQYF.

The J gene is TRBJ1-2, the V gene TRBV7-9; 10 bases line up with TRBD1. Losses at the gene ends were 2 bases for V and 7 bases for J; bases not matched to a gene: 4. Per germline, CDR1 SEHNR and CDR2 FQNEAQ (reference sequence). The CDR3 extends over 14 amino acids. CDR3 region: CASSLRGTGVGYTF. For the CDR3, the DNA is TGTGCCAGCAGCTTAAGAGGGACAGGGGTTGGCTACACCTTC.

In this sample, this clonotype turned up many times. The DNA for the CDR3 is TGTGCCATCAGTGAGTCCGGAAGTAAGCGTGAAAAACTGTTTTTT. Translation: CAISESGSKREKLFF. V and J are TRBV10-3 and TRBJ1-4; no clear D gene. The CDR3 totals 15 residues. V gave up 0 bases and J gave up 7 bases, with 12 bases separating them. CDR1 ENHRY and CDR2 SYGVKD come from the germline V gene.

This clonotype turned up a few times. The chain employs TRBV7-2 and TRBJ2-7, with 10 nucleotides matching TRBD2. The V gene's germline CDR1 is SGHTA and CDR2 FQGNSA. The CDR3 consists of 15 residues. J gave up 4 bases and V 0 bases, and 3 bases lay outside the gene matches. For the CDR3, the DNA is TGTGCCAGCAGCTTAGCAACTAGCGGGATATACGAGCAGTACTTC. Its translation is CASSLATSGIYEQYF.

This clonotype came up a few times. Here the CDR3 DNA reads TGCAGTGCTCCCCGACGGATTGGAGAAAAACTGTTTTTT. Translated: CSAPRRIGEKLFF. This chain joins TRBV20-1 and TRBJ1-4; D remains unclear. CDR3 size: 13 residues. Germline loops: CDR1 DFQATT, CDR2 SNEGSKA (reference sequence). V lost 5 bases and J lost 8, with 15 bases in between.

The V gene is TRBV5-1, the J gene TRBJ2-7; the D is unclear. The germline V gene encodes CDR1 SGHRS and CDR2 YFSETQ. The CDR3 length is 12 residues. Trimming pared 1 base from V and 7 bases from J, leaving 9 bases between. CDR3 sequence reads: CASSLTPWEQYF. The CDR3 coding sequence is TGCGCCAGCAGCTTGACCCCCTGGGAGCAGTACTTC. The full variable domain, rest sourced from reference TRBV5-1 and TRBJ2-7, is KAGVTQTPRYLIKTRGQQVTLSCSPISGHRSVSWYQQTPGQGLQFLFEYFSETQRNKGNFPGRFSGRQFSNSRSEMNVSTLELGDSALYLCASSLTPWEQYFGPGTRLTVT.

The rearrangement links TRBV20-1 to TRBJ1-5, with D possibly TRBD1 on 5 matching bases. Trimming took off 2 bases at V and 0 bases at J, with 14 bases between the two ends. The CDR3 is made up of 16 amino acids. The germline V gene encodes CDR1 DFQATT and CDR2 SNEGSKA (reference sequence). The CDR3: CSARSGTGNSNQPQHF. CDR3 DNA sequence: TGCAGTGCTAGATCCGGGACCGGGAATAGCAATCAGCCCCAGCATTTT.

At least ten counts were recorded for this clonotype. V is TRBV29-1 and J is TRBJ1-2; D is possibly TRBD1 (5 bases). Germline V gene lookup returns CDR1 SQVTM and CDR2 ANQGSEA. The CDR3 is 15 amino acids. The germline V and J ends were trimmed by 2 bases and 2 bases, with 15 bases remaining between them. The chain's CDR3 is CSVELSDRKNYGYTF. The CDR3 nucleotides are TGCAGCGTTGAACTCTCCGACAGAAAGAACTATGGCTACACCTTC.

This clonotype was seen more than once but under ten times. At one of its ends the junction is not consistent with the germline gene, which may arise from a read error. CDR3 sequence reads: CAGSLSLRQGLIHEQYF. The CDR3 nucleotides read TGTGCCGGCAGTTTATCCCTCCGACAGGGGTTAATCCACGAGCAGTACTTC. The chain employs TRBV28 and TRBJ2-4; 8 bases match TRBD1. The J call may be incorrect, as the DNA end agrees better with TRBJ2-7. This CDR3 is built from 17 residues. Germline-derived CDR1 and CDR2 are MDHEN and SYDVKM.

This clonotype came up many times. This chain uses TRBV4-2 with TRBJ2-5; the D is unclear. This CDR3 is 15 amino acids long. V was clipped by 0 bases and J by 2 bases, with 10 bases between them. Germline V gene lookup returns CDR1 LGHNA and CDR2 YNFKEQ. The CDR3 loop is CASSQDLSRQETQYF. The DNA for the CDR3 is TGTGCCAGCAGCCAAGATCTGTCCCGGCAAGAGACCCAGTACTTC.

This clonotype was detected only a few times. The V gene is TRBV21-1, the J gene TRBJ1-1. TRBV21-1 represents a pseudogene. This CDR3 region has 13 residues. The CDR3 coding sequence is TGTGCCAGCAGCCGGAGGGTGAACACTGAAGCTTTCTTT. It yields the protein CASSRRVNTEAFF.